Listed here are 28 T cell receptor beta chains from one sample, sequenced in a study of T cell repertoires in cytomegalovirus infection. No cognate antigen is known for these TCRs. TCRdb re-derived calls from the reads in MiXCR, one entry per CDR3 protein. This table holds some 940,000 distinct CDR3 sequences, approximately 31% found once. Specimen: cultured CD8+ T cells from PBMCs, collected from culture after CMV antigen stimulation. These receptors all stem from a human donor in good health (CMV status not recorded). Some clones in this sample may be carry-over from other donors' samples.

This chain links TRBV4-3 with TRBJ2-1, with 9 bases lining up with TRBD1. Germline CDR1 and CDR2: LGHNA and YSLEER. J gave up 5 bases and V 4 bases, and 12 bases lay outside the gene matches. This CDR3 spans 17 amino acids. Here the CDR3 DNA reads TGCGCCAGCAGCCGGATGCTACCGGGACAGGGAAACAATGAGCAGTTCTTC. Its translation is CASSRMLPGQGNNEQFF.

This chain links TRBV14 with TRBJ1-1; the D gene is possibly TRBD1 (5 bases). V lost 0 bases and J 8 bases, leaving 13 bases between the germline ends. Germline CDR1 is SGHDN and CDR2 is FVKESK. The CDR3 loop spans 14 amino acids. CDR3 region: CASSQDMGEREAFF. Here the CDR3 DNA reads TGTGCCAGCAGCCAAGATATGGGGGAGAGAGAAGCTTTCTTT.

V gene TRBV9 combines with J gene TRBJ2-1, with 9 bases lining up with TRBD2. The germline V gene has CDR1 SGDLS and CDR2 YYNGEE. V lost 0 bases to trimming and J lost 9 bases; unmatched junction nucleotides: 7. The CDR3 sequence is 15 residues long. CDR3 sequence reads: CASSVGGGAVGEQFF. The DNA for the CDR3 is TGTGCCAGCAGCGTAGGCGGGGGGGCCGTTGGTGAGCAGTTCTTC.

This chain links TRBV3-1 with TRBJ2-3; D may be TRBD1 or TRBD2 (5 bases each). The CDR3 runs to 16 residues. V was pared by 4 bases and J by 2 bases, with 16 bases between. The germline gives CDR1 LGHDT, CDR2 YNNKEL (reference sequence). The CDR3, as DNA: TGTGCCAGCAGCCCCTACCAGAGGGGATCCACAGATACGCAGTATTTT. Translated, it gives CASSPYQRGSTDTQYF.

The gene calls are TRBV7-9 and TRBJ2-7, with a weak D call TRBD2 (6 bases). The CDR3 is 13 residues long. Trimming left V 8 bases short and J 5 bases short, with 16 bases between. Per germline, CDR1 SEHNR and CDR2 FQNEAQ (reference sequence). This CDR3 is CASQGGVLDEQYF. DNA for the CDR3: TGTGCCAGCCAAGGAGGGGTCCTCGACGAGCAGTACTTC.

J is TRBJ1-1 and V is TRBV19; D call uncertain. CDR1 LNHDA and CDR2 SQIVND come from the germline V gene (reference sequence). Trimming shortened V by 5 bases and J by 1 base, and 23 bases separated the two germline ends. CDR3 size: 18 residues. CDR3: CASSEGGRWVTPNTEAFF. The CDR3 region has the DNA TGTGCCAGTAGTGAGGGAGGCAGATGGGTCACTCCGAACACTGAAGCTTTCTTT. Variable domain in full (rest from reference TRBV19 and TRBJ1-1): DGGITQSPKYLFRKEGQNVTLSCEQNLNHDAMYWYRQDPGQGLRLIYYSQIVNDFQKGDIAEGYSVSREKKESFPLTVTSAQKNPTAFYLCASSEGGRWVTPNTEAFFGQGTRLTVV.

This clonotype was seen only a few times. The CDR3 nucleotides read TGTGCCAGCAGCTTAGGAGGGGTAGTAACCTACGAGCAGTACTTC. It specifies CASSLGGVVTYEQYF. The chain recombines TRBV7-9 with TRBJ2-7; D assignment may be TRBD1 or TRBD2 (5 bases each). Germline V gene data show CDR1 as SEHNR and CDR2 as FQNEAQ (reference sequence). V was cut by 1 base and J by 2 bases, with 12 bases left in between. CDR3 length: 15 residues.

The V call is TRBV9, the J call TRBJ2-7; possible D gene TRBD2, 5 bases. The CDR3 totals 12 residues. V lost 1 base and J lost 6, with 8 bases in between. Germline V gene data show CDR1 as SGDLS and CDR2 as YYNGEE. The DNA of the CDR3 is TGTGCCAGCAGCGTACGAACTAGCGAGCAGTACGTC. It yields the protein CASSVRTSEQYV.

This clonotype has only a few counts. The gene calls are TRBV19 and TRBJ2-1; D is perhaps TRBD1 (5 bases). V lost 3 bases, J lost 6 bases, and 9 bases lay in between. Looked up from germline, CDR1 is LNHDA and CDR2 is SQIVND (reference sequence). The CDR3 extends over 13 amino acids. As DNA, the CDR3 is TGTGCCAGTAGTATGACCCAGGGCAATGAGCAGTTCTTC. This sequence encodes CASSMTQGNEQFF.

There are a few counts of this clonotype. The chain's CDR3 is CASSPSHFNEQFF. In nucleotides, the CDR3 is TGTGCCAGCAGCCCCAGTCATTTTAATGAGCAGTTCTTC. The V gene is TRBV5-4, the J gene TRBJ2-1; D is unclear. The CDR3 totals 13 residues. V gave up 4 bases and J gave up 7 bases, with 12 bases separating them. The V gene's germline CDR1 is SGHNT and CDR2 YYREEE (reference sequence).

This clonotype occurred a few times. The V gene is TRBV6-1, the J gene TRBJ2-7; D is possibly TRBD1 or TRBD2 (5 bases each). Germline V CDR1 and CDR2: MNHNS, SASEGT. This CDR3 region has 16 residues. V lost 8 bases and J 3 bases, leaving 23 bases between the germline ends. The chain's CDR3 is CASLSPGTHFFYEQYV. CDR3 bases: TGTGCCAGCCTCTCGCCTGGGACGCACTTTTTCTACGAGCAGTACGTC.

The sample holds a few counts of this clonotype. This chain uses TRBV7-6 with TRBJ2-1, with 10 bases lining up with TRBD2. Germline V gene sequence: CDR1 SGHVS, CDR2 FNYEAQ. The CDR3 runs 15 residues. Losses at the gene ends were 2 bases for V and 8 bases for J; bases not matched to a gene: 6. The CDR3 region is CASSLIAGGAYEQFF. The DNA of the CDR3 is TGTGCCAGCAGCTTAATAGCGGGGGGTGCCTATGAGCAGTTCTTC.

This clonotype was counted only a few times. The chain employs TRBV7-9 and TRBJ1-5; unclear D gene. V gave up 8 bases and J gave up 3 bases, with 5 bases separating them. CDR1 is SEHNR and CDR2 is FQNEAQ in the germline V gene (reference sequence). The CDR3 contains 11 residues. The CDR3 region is CASGDNQPQHF. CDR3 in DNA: TGTGCCAGCGGCGACAATCAGCCCCAGCATTTT.

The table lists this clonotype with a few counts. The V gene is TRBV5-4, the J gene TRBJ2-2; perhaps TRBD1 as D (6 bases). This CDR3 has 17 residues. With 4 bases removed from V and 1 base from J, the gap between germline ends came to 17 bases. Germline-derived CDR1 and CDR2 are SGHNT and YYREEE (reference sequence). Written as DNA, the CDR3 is TGTGCCAGCAGCCCTCGGGACACCCCTTTGAACACCGGGGAGCTGTTTTTT. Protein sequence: CASSPRDTPLNTGELFF.

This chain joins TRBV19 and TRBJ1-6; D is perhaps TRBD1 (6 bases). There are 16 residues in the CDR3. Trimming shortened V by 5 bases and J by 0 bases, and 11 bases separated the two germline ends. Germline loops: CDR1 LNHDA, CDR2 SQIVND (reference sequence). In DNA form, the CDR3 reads TGTGCCAGTAGTTGGGACATTGGCTCCTATAATTCACCCCTCCACTTT. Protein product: CASSWDIGSYNSPLHF.

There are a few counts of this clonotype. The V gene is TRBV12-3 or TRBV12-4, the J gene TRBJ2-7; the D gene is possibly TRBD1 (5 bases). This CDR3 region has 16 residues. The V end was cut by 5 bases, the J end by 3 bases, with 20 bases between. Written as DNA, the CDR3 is TGTGCCAGCAGTACCTCAGGGTCCGTTATAGGCTACGAGCAGTACTTC. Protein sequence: CASSTSGSVIGYEQYF.

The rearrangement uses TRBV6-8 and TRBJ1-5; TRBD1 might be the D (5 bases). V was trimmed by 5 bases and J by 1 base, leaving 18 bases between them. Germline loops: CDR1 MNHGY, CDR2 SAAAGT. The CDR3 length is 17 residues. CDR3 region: CASSGIFVGVSNQPQHF. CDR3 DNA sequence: TGTGCCAGCAGTGGAATATTCGTGGGGGTGAGCAATCAGCCCCAGCATTTT.

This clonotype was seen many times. Here the CDR3 reads CASSLARKSYHSYNEQFF. CDR3 in DNA: TGTGCCAGCAGCTTAGCGCGTAAGTCCTACCACTCCTACAATGAGCAGTTCTTC. This chain uses TRBV7-8 with TRBJ2-1; the D is unclear. The V end lost 0 bases, the J end lost 0 bases, and 15 bases lay between the germline ends. This CDR3 is built from 18 residues. Germline CDR1 and CDR2: SGHVS and FQNEAQ.

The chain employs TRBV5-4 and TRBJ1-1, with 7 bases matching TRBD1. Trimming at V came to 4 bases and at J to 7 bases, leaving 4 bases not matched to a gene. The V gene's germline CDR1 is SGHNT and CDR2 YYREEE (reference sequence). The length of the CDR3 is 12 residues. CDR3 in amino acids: CASSRTGNEAFF. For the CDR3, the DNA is TGTGCCAGCAGCCGGACAGGAAATGAAGCTTTCTTT.

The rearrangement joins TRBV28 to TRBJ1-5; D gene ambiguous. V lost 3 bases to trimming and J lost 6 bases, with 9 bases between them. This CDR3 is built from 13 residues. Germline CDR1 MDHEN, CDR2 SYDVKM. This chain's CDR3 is CASSFLGVQPQHF. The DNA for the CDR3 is TGTGCCAGCAGTTTCTTGGGCGTTCAGCCCCAGCATTTT.

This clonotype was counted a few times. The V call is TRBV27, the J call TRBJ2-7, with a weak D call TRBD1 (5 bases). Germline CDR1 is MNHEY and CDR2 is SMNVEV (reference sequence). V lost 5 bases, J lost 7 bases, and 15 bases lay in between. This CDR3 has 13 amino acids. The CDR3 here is CASSPDNRWEQYF. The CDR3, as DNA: TGTGCCAGCAGTCCGGACAACCGATGGGAGCAGTACTTC.

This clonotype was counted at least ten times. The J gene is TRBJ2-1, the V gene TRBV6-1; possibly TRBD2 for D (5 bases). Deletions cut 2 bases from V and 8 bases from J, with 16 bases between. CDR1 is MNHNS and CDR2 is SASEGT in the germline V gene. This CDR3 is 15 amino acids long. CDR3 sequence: CASSESVLDGDEQFF. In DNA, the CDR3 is TGTGCCAGCAGTGAATCGGTACTCGACGGGGATGAGCAGTTCTTC.

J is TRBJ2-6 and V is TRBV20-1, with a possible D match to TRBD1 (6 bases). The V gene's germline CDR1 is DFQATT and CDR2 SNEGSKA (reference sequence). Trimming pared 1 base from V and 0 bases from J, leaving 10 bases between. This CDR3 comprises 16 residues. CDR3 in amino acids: CSARADSHSGANVLTF. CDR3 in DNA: TGCAGTGCTAGAGCGGACAGCCACTCTGGGGCCAACGTCCTGACTTTC.

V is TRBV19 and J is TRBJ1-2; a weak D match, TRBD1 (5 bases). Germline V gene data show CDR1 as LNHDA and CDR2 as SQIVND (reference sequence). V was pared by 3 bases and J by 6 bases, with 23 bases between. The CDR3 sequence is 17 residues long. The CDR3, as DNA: TGTGCCAGTAGTATCCCCTTTGATGCGGGGGTAACGGATGGCTACACCTTC. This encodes CASSIPFDAGVTDGYTF.

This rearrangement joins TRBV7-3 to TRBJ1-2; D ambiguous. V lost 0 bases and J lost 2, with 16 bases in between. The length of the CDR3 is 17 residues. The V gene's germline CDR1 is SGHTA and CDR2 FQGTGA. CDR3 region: CASSLTGIQDGNYGYTF. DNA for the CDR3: TGTGCCAGCAGCTTAACGGGAATTCAGGACGGAAACTATGGCTACACCTTC. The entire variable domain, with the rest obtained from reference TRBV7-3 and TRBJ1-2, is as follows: GAGVSQTPSNKVTEKGKYVELRCDPISGHTALYWYRQSLGQGPEFLIYFQGTGAADDSGLPNDRFFAVRPEGSVSTLKIQRTERGDSAVYLCASSLTGIQDGNYGYTFGSGTRLTVV.

CDR3 sequence: CASSVDPLARQNIQYF. The CDR3, as DNA: TGTGCCAGCAGCGTAGACCCACTAGCGAGGCAAAACATTCAGTACTTC. The chain is built from TRBV9 and TRBJ2-4, with 7 bases lining up with TRBD2. Germline V CDR1 and CDR2: SGDLS, YYNGEE. The CDR3 runs 16 residues. V shed 0 bases and J 5 bases; nucleotides not matched to a gene: 8.

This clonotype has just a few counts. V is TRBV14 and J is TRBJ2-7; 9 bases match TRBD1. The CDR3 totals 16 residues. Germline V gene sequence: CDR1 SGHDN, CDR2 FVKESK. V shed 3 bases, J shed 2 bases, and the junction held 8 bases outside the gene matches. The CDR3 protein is CASSQPGQGRTYEQYF. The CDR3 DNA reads TGTGCCAGCAGCCAGCCCGGACAGGGGCGTACCTACGAGCAGTACTTC.

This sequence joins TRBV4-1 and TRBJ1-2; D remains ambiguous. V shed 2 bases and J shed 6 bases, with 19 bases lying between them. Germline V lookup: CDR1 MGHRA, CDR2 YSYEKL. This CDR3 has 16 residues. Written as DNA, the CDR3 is TGCGCCAGCAGCCAACGGGCCCACGAACGGACGGATGGCTACACCTTC. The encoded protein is CASSQRAHERTDGYTF.